The rows below give T cell receptor beta chains drawn from one sample of a study of T-cell reconstitution after alpha-beta-depleted transplantation in children. TCRdb used MiXCR to reprocess the PCR reads, holding one entry per CDR3 protein. Among 200,000 to 250,000 distinct CDR3 sequences listed, 7.5% to 10% were seen once. Sequences were derived from PBMCs from the stem cell graft donor, sampled from the stem cell graft. The source is a human donor who donated a stem cell graft to a child with SCID. Both conserved end residues are part of each CDR3. The D gene is left open where the match is weak. Clone sizes are given selectively: once, few, many, or a class where the clone is expanded.

J gene | clone size | D gene | V gene | CDR3 protein | CDR3 DNA
TRBJ2-7 | few | . | TRBV5-1 | CASSRGGTAISYEQYF | TGCGCCAGCAGCCGGGGGGGGACAGCGATCTCCTACGAGCAGTACTTC
TRBJ2-3 | many | . | TRBV12-3/TRBV12-4 | CASSLRVTTDTQYF | TGTGCCAGCAGTTTACGGGTGACCACAGATACGCAGTATTTT
TRBJ1-1 | many | . | TRBV20-1 | CSARDPQGFTEAFF | TGCAGTGCTAGAGATCCCCAGGGATTCACTGAAGCTTTCTTT
TRBJ1-2 | many | . | TRBV20-1 | CSASNMGMGYTF | TGCAGTGCTAGCAATATGGGTATGGGCTACACCTTC
TRBJ1-2 | many | TRBD1 | TRBV27 | CASTHRTGANYGYTF | TGTGCCAGCACCCATCGGACAGGGGCCAACTATGGCTACACCTTC
TRBJ1-1 | many | . | TRBV20-1 | CSAPIEGGNTEAFF | TGCAGTGCTCCAATCGAGGGGGGAAACACTGAAGCTTTCTTT
TRBJ2-1 | many | . | TRBV20-1 | CSAKRDNEQFF | TGCAGTGCCAAAAGGGACAATGAGCAGTTCTTC
TRBJ1-2 | . | . | TRBV20-1 | CSASVVYGYTF | TGCAGTGCTAGCGTTGTCTATGGCTACACCTTC
TRBJ1-1 | many | TRBD1 | TRBV28 | CASLPLGQELNTEAFF | TGTGCCAGCCTGCCCCTCGGACAGGAGCTGAACACTGAAGCTTTCTTT
TRBJ1-4 | few | TRBD1 | TRBV2 | CAICLARGQGATNEKLFF | TGTGCCATCTGTTTAGCGCGGGGTCAGGGGGCAACTAATGAAAAACTGTTTTTT